Sequencing of this T cell receptor (beta chain) was carried out in a study of cytomegalovirus exposure and HLA in healthy donors. From germline, CDR1 is KGHSH and CDR2 LQKENI. This CDR3 is built from 16 residues. V dropped 6 bases and J dropped 2 bases, with 19 bases sitting between them. This clone was counted between two and nine times. The antigen remains unidentified. With 60 Vbeta and 13 Jbeta primers, the PCR was carried out. TCRdb's copy holds only in-frame clones and misses some; the assay was immunoSEQ multiplex PCR. The sample has about 84,000 clones, 80% to 90% seen once; the top ten hold about 2.5%. Study results and limitations: Association of a missense DCLRE1C variant with TCR beta V- and J-gene trimming was reported in a later analysis.

The rearrangement uses TRBV18 and TRBJ1-1; D is unresolved. The TCR comes from a man aged 18-30 years in good health and CMV-seronegative. Sequencing used PBMCs. CDR3 loop: CASSPGRRPTNTEAFF. CDR3 nucleotides: TGTGCCAGCTCCCCGGGGAGGAGGCCCACTAACACTGAAGCTTTCTTT. Full variable domain (missing parts from reference TRBV18 and TRBJ1-1): NAGVMQNPRHLVRRRGQEARLRCSPMKGHSHVYWYRQLPEEGLKFMVYLQKENIIDESGMPKERFSAEFPKEGPSILRIQQVVRGDSAAYFCASSPGRRPTNTEAFFGQGTRLTVV.